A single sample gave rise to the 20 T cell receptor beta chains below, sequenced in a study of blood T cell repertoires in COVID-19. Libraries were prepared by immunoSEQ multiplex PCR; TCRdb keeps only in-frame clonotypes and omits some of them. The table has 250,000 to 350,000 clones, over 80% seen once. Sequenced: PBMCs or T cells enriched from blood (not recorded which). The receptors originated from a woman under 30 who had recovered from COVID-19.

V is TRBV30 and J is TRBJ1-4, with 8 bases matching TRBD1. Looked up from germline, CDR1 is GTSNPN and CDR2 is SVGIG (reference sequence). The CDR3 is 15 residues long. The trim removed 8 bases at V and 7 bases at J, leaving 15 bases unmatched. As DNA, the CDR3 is TGTGCCACCGAGGGGCCAGGGGGCGGTGGTGAAAAACTGTTTTTT. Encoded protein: CATEGPGGGGEKLFF.

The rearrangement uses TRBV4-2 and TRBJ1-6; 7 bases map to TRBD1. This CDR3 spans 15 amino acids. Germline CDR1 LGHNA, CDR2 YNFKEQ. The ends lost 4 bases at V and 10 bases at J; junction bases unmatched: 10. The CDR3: CASSPRDSERSPLHF. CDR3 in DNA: TGTGCCAGCAGCCCCCGGGACAGTGAGCGGTCACCCCTCCACTTT.

The CDR3 loop is CASSLARPDRPSSGNTIYF. The CDR3 nucleotides read TGTGCCAGCAGTTTAGCTCGCCCCGACAGGCCGAGCTCTGGAAACACCATATATTTT. This chain links TRBV28 with TRBJ1-3; D possibly corresponds to TRBD1 (6 bases). Germline V CDR1 and CDR2: MDHEN, SYDVKM. This CDR3 is built from 19 residues. Trimming pared 2 bases from V and 0 bases from J, leaving 20 bases between.

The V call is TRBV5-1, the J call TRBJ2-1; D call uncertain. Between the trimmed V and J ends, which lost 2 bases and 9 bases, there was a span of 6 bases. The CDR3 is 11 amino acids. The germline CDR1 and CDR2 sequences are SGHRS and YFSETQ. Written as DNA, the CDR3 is TGCGCCAGCAGCTTATCATCTGAGCAGTTCTTC. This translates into CASSLSSEQFF.

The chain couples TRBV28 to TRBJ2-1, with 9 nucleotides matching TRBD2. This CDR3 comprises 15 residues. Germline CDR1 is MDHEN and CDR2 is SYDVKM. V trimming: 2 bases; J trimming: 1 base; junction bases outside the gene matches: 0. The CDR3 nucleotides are TGTGCCAGCAGTTTAAGCGGGGGGTCCTACAATGAGCAGTTCTTC. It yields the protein CASSLSGGSYNEQFF.

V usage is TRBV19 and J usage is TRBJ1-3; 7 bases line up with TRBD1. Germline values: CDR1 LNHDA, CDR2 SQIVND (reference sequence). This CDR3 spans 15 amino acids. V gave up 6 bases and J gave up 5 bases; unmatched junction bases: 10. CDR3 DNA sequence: TGTGCCAGTAGCGACCCTCCACAGGGGCGAAACACCATATATTTT. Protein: CASSDPPQGRNTIYF.

The CDR3 DNA reads as TGCGCCAGCAGCCCTGCTAGTACAGGGAGAACCTACGAGCAGTACTTC. Translating it yields CASSPASTGRTYEQYF. V is TRBV5-1 and J is TRBJ2-7; maybe TRBD1 (6 bases). The germline V and J ends were trimmed by 4 bases and 2 bases, with 19 bases remaining between them. This CDR3 has 16 residues. Germline CDR1 is SGHRS and CDR2 is YFSETQ. Looking up the rest from reference TRBV5-1 and TRBJ2-7 gives the full variable domain: KAGVTQTPRYLIKTRGQQVTLSCSPISGHRSVSWYQQTPGQGLQFLFEYFSETQRNKGNFPGRFSGRQFSNSRSEMNVSTLELGDSALYLCASSPASTGRTYEQYFGPGTRLTVT.

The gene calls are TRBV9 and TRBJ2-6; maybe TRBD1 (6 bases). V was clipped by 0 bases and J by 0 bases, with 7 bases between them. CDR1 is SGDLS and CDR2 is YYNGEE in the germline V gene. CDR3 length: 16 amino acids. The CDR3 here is CASSVVGGSGANVLTF. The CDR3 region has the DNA TGTGCCAGCAGCGTAGTAGGGGGCTCTGGGGCCAACGTCCTGACTTTC.

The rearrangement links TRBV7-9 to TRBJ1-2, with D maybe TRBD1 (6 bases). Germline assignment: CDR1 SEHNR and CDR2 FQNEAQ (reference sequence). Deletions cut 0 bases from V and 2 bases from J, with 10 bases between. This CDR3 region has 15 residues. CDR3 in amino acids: CASSLADTGNYGYTF. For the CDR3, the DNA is TGTGCCAGCAGCTTAGCGGATACAGGGAACTATGGCTACACCTTC.

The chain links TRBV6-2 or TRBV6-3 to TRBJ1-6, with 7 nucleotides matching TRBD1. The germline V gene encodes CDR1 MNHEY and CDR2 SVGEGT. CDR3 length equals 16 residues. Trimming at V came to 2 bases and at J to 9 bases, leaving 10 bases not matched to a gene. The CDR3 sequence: CASSYGNRGGGSPLHF. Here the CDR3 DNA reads TGTGCCAGCAGTTACGGTAACAGGGGTGGTGGTTCACCCCTCCACTTT.

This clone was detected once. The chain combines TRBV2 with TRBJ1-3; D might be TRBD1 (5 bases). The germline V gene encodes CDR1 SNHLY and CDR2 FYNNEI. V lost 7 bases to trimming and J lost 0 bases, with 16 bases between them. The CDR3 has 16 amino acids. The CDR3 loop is CASTKAGAVSGNTIYF. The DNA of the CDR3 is TGTGCCAGCACCAAAGCTGGGGCAGTCTCTGGAAACACCATATATTTT.

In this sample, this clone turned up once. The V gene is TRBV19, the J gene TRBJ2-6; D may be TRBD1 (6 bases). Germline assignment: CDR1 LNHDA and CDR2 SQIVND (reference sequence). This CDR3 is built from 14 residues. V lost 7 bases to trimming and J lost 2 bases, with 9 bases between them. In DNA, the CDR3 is TGTGCCAGTAAAGAGGGGGCTGGGGCCAACGTCCTGACTTTC. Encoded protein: CASKEGAGANVLTF.

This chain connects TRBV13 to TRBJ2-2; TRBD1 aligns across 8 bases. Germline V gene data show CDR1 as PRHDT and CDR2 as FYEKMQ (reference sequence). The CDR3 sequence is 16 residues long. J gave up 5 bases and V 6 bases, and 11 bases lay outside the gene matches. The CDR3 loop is CASSRGTGRRTGELFF. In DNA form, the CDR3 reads TGTGCCAGCAGTAGAGGGACAGGTAGAAGGACCGGGGAGCTGTTTTTT. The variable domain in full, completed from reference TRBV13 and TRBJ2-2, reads AAGVIQSPRHLIKEKRETATLKCYPIPRHDTVYWYQQGPGQDPQFLISFYEKMQSDKGSIPDRFSAQQFSDYHSELNMSSLELGDSALYFCASSRGTGRRTGELFFGEGSRLTVL.

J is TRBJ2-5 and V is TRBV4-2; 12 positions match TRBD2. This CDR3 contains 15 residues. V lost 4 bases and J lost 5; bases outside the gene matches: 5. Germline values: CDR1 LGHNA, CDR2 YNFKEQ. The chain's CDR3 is CASSPRTSGIETQYF. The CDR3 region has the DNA TGTGCCAGCAGCCCCCGGACTAGCGGGATCGAGACCCAGTACTTC.

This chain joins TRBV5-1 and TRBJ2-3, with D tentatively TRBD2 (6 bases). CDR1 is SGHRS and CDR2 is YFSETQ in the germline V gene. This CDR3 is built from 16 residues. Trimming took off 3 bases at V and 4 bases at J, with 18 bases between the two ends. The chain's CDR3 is CASSSPGGIWSDTQYF. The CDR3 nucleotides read TGCGCCAGCAGCTCCCCAGGAGGGATTTGGTCAGATACGCAGTATTTT.

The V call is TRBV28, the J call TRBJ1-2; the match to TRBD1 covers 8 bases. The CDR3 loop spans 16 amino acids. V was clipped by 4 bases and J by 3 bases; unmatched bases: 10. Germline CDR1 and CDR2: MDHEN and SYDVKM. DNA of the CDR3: TGTGCCAGCAGTTCGACAATGACAGGGGTCGACTATGGCTACACCTTC. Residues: CASSSTMTGVDYGYTF.

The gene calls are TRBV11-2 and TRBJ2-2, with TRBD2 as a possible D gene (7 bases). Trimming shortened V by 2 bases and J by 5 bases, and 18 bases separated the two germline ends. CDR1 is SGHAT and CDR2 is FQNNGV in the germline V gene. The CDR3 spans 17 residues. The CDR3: CASSLSPGGPWTGELFF. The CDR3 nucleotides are TGTGCCAGCAGCTTAAGCCCCGGGGGGCCTTGGACCGGGGAGCTGTTTTTT.

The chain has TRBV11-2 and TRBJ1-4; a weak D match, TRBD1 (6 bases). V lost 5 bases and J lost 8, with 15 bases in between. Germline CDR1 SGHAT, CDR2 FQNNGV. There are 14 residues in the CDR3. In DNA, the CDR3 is TGTGCCAGCAGCACCGGGACAATCCGGGAAAAACTGTTTTTT. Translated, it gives CASSTGTIREKLFF.

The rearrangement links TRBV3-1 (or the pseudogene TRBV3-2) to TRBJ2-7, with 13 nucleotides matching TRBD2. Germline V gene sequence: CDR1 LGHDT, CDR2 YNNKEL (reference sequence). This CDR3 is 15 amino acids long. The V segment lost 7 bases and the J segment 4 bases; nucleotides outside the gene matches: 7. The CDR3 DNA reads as TGTGCCAGCACACCGGGACTAGCGGGGAATTACGAGCAGTACTTC. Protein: CASTPGLAGNYEQYF.

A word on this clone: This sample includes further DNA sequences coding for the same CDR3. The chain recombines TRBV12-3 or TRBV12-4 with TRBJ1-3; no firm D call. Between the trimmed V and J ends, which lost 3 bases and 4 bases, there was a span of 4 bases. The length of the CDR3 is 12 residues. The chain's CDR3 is CASSFSGNTIYF. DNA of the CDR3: TGTGCCAGCAGTTTTTCGGGAAACACCATATATTTT.